This T cell receptor beta chain was sequenced for a study of blood T cell repertoires in COVID-19. Looking at the study overall: In each case, the material was cDNA or gDNA derived from T cells, B-cell-depleted T cells, or PBMCs.

Shortly before study entry, within 2 weeks, exposed participants had met a COVID-19 case. Only in-frame clones appear in the TCRdb table, and some are missing; sequencing was by immunoSEQ multiplex PCR. The table lists around 400,000 clones, approximately 89% of them singletons. Trimming cost V 5 bases and J 8 bases, with 15 bases left between them. CDR1 SGHTA and CDR2 FQGTGA come from the germline V gene. The CDR3 covers 13 residues. The origin of this receptor is a middle-aged woman who had been exposed to COVID-19. The V and J genes are TRBV7-3 and TRBJ1-1; D gene ambiguous. Sequenced sample: PBMCs or T cells enriched from blood (not recorded which). This chain's CDR3 is CASSPGTSREAFF. DNA of the CDR3: TGTGCCAGCAGCCCGGGAACCTCGAGGGAAGCTTTCTTT.